This record covers a single T cell receptor (beta chain). Antigen unknown. V shed 4 bases and J 0 bases; nucleotides not matched to a gene: 14. Germline CDR1 is LNHDA and CDR2 is SQIVND (reference sequence). CDR3 length: 19 amino acids. This table comes from immunoSEQ multiplex PCR, and its TCRdb copy is limited to in-frame clones, with some not included. The table shows tens of thousands of clones, with over 75% occurring only once. These data belong to a study of OX40 agonist ivuxolimab in advanced cancers. Whole-study context: Clinicians treated patients with ivuxolimab, an agonistic anti-OX40 (CD134) antibody. Two patients with cutaneous melanoma and one with hepatocellular carcinoma, three in total, showed partial responses. A history of anti-PD-1, anti-PD-L1 or anti-CTLA-4 therapy was acceptable, and more than 30% had some. Findings of the study overall: Both blood CD4+ and CD8+ T cells showed clonal growth by week 6 at 0.1 to 3.0 mg/kg.

The sample here was CD4+ or CD8+ T cells sorted from blood, taken in a trial of the OX40 agonist ivuxolimab. The TCR was taken from an adult with an advanced solid tumor such as melanoma, head and neck, liver or kidney cancer. The V gene is TRBV19, the J gene TRBJ1-3; 8 positions agree with TRBD1. The CDR3 spells CASSNPGYRGSSSGNTIYF. In DNA, the CDR3 is TGTGCCAGTAGTAACCCTGGCTACAGGGGGTCCAGCTCTGGAAACACCATATATTTT.